The source of this TCR beta chain is a study of monozygotic twins with inflammatory bowel disease. Study-level findings and limits: The authors note that differing immunosuppressive treatments may have added variability to patient repertoires. Repertoire similarity did not differ between concordant and discordant twins, possibly owing to limited power.

The CDR3 length is 15 residues. Remarks on this clonotype: Its specificity is unknown.

Blood was drawn at approximately 2.3 ml per donor. Reprocessing the 5' RACE reads, TCRdb reports a single entry for every CDR3 protein and omits DNA. The table for this sample gives 350,000 to 400,000 distinct CDR3 sequences. This receptor was obtained from a human donor with ulcerative colitis or Crohn's disease, or a healthy co-twin of an affected twin (not recorded which). The V gene is TRBV12-3 or TRBV12-4, the J gene TRBJ2-6; TCRdb's D gene call, TRBD1, goes unchecked for lack of DNA. Sequencing was carried out using blood. CDR3 amino acids: CASSFSGSGANVLTF.